This T cell receptor beta chain was captured by sequencing in a study of T cells in Graves' hyperthyroidism and ophthalmopathy. Trimming took 1 base from V and 4 from J; bases not matched to a gene: 4. Looked up from germline, CDR1 is SGHRS and CDR2 is YFSETQ. The CDR3 consists of 14 residues. Authors of the study amplified TCR beta CDR3 regions from RNA transcripts. Researchers ran a first-round RT-PCR on the TCR CDR3 using the HTBI primer set. Using its own MiXCR run on the multiplex PCR reads, TCRdb lists one record per CDR3 protein. Seen here are about 300,000 distinct CDR3 sequences, 25% to 30% observed once, and the top ten hold approximately 25%.

This TCR derives from a man aged 35 to 55 with Graves' hyperthyroidism that later progressed to Graves' ophthalmopathy. The sample consisted of blood. The gene calls are TRBV5-1 and TRBJ2-5; 7 nucleotides align to TRBD1. This chain's CDR3 is CASSLRDSRETQYF. The CDR3 bases are TGCGCCAGCAGCTTGCGGGACAGCCGAGAGACCCAGTACTTC. Based on the CDR3 plus reference TRBV5-1 and TRBJ2-5, the full variable domain is KAGVTQTPRYLIKTRGQQVTLSCSPISGHRSVSWYQQTPGQGLQFLFEYFSETQRNKGNFPGRFSGRQFSNSRSEMNVSTLELGDSALYLCASSLRDSRETQYFGPGTRLLVL.